This T cell receptor (beta chain) emerged from a study of T cells in Graves' hyperthyroidism and ophthalmopathy. This clonotype was seen repeatedly, ten times or more. What it binds is unknown. Amplified regions were TCR beta CDR3 sequences from RNA transcripts. First-round RT-PCR of the TCR CDR3 relied on the HTBI primer set. TCRdb redid the calling of the multiplex PCR reads with MiXCR, one entry per CDR3 protein. Found here are hundreds of thousands of distinct CDR3 sequences, about 15% of them singletons; the top ten hold roughly 4.3%. Study findings and constraints: Blood shared most expanded thyroid clonotypes above 0.001.

CDR1 DFQATT and CDR2 SNEGSKA come from the germline V gene (reference sequence). CDR3 length equals 14 residues. V lost 1 base and J 7 bases, leaving 14 bases between the germline ends. The sequence derives from a woman aged 40 to 55 with Graves' ophthalmopathy. This chain joins TRBV20-1 and TRBJ2-4; D gene unclear. Sequencing was done on a sample of blood. The chain's CDR3 is CSARVTGRANIQYF. For the CDR3, the DNA is TGCAGTGCTAGAGTCACGGGCCGGGCCAACATTCAGTACTTC.